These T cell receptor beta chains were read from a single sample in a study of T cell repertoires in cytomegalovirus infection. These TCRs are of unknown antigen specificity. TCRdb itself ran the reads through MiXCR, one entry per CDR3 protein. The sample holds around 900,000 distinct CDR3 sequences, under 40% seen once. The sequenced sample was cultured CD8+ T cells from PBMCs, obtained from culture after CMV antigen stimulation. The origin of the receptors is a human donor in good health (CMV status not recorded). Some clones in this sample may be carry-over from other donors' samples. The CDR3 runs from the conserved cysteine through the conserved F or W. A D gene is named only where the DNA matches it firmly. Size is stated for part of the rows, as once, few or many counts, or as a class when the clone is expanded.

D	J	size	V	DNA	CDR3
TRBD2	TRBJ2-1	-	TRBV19	TGTGCCAGCGGACTAGCGGCCGACAATGAGCAGTTCTTC	CASGLAADNEQFF
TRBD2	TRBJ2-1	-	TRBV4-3	TGCGCCAGCAGCCAAGGTCTAGCGGGGGGGGTGGATGAGCAGTTCTTC	CASSQGLAGGVDEQFF
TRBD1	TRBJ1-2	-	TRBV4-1	TGCGCCAGCAGCCAGGTGACAGGGGGCGATGGCTACACCTTC	CASSQVTGGDGYTF
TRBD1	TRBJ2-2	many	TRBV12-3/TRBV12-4	TGTGCCAGCAGTTTTGACAGGGTTGGGACCGGGGAGCTGTTTTTT	CASSFDRVGTGELFF
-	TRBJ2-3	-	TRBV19	TGTGCCAGTAGTATAAAGGGTCCAGGCGATACGCAGTATTTT	CASSIKGPGDTQYF
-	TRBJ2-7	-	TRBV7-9	TGTGCCAGCAGCGCAAGAGATCGTCTCTACGAGCAGTACTTC	CASSARDRLYEQYF
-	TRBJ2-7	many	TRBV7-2	TGTGCCAGCAGCTTAGAGGGGCCAGGCTACGAGCAGTACTTC	CASSLEGPGYEQYF
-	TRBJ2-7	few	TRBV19	TGTGCCAGTAGTATCGGCAGCACCTACGAGCAGTACTTC	CASSIGSTYEQYF
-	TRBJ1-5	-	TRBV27	TGTGCCAGCAGTTGGGGGGCTGACAATCAGCCCCAGCATTTT	CASSWGADNQPQHF
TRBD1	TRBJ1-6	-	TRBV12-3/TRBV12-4	TGTGCCAGCAGTTCGACAGGGTGGACTAATTCACCCCTCCACTTT	CASSSTGWTNSPLHF
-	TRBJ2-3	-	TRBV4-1	TGCGCCAGCAGCCAAGAACAAATAGCCTTCGGTTGGACAGATACGCAGTATTTT	CASSQEQIAFGWTDTQYF
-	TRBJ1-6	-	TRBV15	TGTGCCACCAGCACTTACCGACCGTCAATGGGCTCACCCCTCCACTTT	CATSTYRPSMGSPLHF
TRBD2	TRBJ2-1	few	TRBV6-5	TGTGCCAGCAGACAAACTAGCGGGGCCCACAATGAGCAGTTCTTC	CASRQTSGAHNEQFF
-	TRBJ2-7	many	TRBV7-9	TGTGCCAGCAGCTTAAGTATCGGCAGGACCTACGAGCAGTACTTC	CASSLSIGRTYEQYF
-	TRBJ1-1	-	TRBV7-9	TGTGCCAGCAGCTTAGGAGGGAGGTCTTTCTTT	CASSLGGRSFF
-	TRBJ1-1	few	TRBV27	TGTGCCAGCAGTTTATCCCCCAGGGCTGGGACTGAAGCTTTCTTT	CASSLSPRAGTEAFF
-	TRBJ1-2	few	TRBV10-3	TGTGCCATCAGTGACCATCTAAATAGGGCCCTCTATGGCTACACCTTC	CAISDHLNRALYGYTF
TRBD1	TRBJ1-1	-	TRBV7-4	TGTGCCAGCAGCGAGGGACAGGCCTCTGAAGCTTTCTTT	CASSEGQASEAFF
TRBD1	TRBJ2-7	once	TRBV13	TGTGCCAGCAGCCCAGAACAAGGGGGCGTCGAGCAGTACTTC	CASSPEQGGVEQYF
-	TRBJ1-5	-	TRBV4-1	TGCGCCAGCAGCCAACTCCCCCTTGCCAGAGGCGGTCAGCCCCAGCATTTT	CASSQLPLARGGQPQHF
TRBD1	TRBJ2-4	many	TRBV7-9	TGTGCCAGCAGCCCAAGACAGGGGGAGGCCAAAAACATTCAGTACTTC	CASSPRQGEAKNIQYF
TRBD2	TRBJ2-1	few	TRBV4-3	TGCGCCAGTAGTACTAGCGGACCGAGCTCCTACAATGAGCAGTTCTTC	CASSTSGPSSYNEQFF
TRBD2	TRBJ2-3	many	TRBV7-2	TGTGCCAGCAGCTCTCTAGCGGGGGGGCTTGAAGATACGCAGTATTTT	CASSSLAGGLEDTQYF
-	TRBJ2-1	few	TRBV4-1	TGCGCCAGCAGCTTCCGGACGGGTCAAAACAATGAGCAGTTCTTC	CASSFRTGQNNEQFF
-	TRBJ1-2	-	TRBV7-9	TGTGCCAGCTCCTCGGGTTACCCTTATGGCTACACCTTC	CASSSGYPYGYTF
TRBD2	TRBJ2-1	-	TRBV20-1	TGCAGTGCTGGCCATCCCAGCACTAGCGGGATTTACAATGAGCAGTTCTTC	CSAGHPSTSGIYNEQFF
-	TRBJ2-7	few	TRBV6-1	TGTGCCAGCAGTGACCCCCCTTACAGGGTTGGCTACGAGCAGTACTTC	CASSDPPYRVGYEQYF
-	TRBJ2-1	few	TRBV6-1	TGTGCCAGCAGTCGAGCGGACAGTTACAATGAGCAGTTCTTC	CASSRADSYNEQFF
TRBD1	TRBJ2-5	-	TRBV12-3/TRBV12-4	TGTGCCAGCAGTTCGGGACAGGGCTACGAGACCCAGTACTTC	CASSSGQGYETQYF
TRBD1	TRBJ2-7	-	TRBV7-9	TGTGCCAGCAGCTTAGGCAGGGACAGAGGCGGCTACGAGCAGTACTTC	CASSLGRDRGGYEQYF
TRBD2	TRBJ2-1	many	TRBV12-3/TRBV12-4	TGTGCCAGCAGTTCGGGACTAGCGGGTTTGAATGAGCAGTTCTTC	CASSSGLAGLNEQFF
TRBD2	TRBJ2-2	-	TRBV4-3	TGCGCCAGCAGCCAAGATTGGGGATTAGCGGGAAAAGGGACCGGGGAGCTGTTTTTT	CASSQDWGLAGKGTGELFF
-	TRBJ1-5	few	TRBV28	TGTGCCAGCAGTTTAACGGGACTATATAGCAATCAGCCCCAGCATTTT	CASSLTGLYSNQPQHF
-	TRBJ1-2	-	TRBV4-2	TGTGCCAGCAGCCAAGATATGACCCTTCGTCTTGACGACTATGGCTACACCTTC	CASSQDMTLRLDDYGYTF
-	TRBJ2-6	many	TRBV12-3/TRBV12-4	TGTGCCAGCAGTTGGCCGCGGGGATCGAGGATTTTGGGGGCCAACGTCCTGACTTTC	CASSWPRGSRILGANVLTF
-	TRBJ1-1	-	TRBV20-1	TGCAGTGCTAGAGGGGACCCGAACACTGAAGCTTTCTTT	CSARGDPNTEAFF
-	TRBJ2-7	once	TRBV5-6	TGTGCCAGCAGCTTTGTAGCAAACCTCTACGAGCAGTACTTC	CASSFVANLYEQYF
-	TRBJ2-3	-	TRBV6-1	TGTGCCAGCAGTGAGTTCCTTTCTGGCGCCATCTCAGATACGCAGTATTTT	CASSEFLSGAISDTQYF
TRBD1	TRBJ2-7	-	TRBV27	TGTGCCAGCAGTTTCCGTCGGACAGGAGACGAGCAGTACTTC	CASSFRRTGDEQYF
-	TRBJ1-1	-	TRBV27	TGTGCCAGCACCCGAGGACAGAACACTGAAGCTTTCTTT	CASTRGQNTEAFF
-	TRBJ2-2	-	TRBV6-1	TGTGCCAGCAGTTATTACGCCGCCGGGGAGCTGTTTTTT	CASSYYAAGELFF
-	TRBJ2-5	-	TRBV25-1	TGTGCCAGCAGTGGGGGTTTCCAAGAGACCCAGTACTTC	CASSGGFQETQYF
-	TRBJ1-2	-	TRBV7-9	TGTGCCAGCAGCTTAGATTCCGGCCTGGAGGATGGCTACACCTTC	CASSLDSGLEDGYTF
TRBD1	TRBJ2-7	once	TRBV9	TGTGCCAGCAGCGTAGACCCAAGACAGGGGGTTGTCTCCTACGAGCAGTACTTC	CASSVDPRQGVVSYEQYF
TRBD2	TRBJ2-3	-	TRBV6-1	TGTGCCAGCAGCGGACTAGCTGATTTTACAGATACGCAGTATTTT	CASSGLADFTDTQYF
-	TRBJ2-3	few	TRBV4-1	TGCGCCAGCAGCCAAGAGGAGAAGGGTCTGGGCATTTTT	CASSQEEKGLGIF
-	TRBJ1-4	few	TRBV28	TGTGCCAGCAGCGGGGCCCCGGGTCCTGAAAAACTGTTTTTT	CASSGAPGPEKLFF
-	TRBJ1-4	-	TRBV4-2	TGTGCCAGCAGCCTAAGACAGGATCCAACTAATGAAAAACTGTTTTTT	CASSLRQDPTNEKLFF
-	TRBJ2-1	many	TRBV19	TGTGCCAGCAGCTTAAGAGGGGGAACCTACAATGAGCAGTTCTTC	CASSLRGGTYNEQFF
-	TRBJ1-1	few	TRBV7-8	TGTGCCATTGGTGGGGAGACGAACACTGAAGCTTTCTTT	CAIGGETNTEAFF
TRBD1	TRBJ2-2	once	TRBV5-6	TGTGCCAGCAGCGTACCGGGACAGGGGGCTGTGGAGCTGTTTTTT	CASSVPGQGAVELFF
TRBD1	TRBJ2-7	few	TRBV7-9	TGTGCCAGCAGCGTACCGGGACAGGGGACGAGCTCCTACGAGCAGTACTTC	CASSVPGQGTSSYEQYF
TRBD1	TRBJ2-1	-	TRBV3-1	TGTGCCAGCAGCCAAGAGAACAGGGGCGAACTTTCCTACAATGAGCAGTTCTTC	CASSQENRGELSYNEQFF
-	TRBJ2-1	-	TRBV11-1	TGTGCCAGCAGCTTAAATTTCGGGGGGCACAATGAGCAGTTCTTC	CASSLNFGGHNEQFF
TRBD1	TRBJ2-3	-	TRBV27	TGTGCCAGCAGTTTGGTCCGGGACAGGTTCACAGATACGCAGTATTTT	CASSLVRDRFTDTQYF
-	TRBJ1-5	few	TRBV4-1	TGCGCCAGCAGCCCCGAACCACTTGTGAGCAATCAGCCCCAGCATTTT	CASSPEPLVSNQPQHF
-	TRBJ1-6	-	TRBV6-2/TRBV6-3	TGTGCCAGCAGTACACCCGGGTTAGGGAGACGATCACCCCTCCACTTT	CASSTPGLGRRSPLHF
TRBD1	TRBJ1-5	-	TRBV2	TGTGCCAGCAGACTGACAGGGCCTAATCAGCCCCAGCATTTT	CASRLTGPNQPQHF